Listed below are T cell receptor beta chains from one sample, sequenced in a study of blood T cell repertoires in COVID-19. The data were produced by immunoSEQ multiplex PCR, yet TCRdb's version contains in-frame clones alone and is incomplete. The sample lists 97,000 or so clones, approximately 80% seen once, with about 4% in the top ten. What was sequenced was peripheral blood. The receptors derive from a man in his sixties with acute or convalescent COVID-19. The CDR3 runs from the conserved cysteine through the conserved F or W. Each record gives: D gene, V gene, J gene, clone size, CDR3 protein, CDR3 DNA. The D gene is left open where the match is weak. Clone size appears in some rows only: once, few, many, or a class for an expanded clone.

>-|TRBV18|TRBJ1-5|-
CASSPGPSFNQPQHF
TGTGCCAGCTCACCGGGTCCTAGCTTCAATCAGCCCCAGCATTTT
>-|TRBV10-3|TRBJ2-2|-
CAIRDYTGPGELFF
TGTGCCATCAGAGATTACACAGGCCCCGGGGAGCTGTTTTTT
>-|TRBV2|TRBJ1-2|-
CASNSGVGSYGYTF
TGTGCCAGCAATTCAGGGGTGGGTAGCTATGGCTACACCTTC
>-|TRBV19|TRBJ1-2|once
CASTQFNYGYTF
TGTGCCAGCACACAGTTTAACTATGGCTACACCTTC
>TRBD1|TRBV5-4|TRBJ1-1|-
CASSVNRGLRTEAFF
TGTGCCAGCAGCGTTAATAGGGGGCTGAGGACTGAAGCTTTCTTT
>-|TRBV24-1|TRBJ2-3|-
CATSDPSTDTQYF
TGTGCCACCAGTGACCCCTCCACAGATACGCAGTATTTT
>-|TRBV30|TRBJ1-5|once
CAWQNGDRGNQPQHF
TGTGCCTGGCAAAACGGTGACAGAGGCAATCAGCCCCAGCATTTT
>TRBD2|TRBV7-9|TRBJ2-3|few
CASSDPLMSGVGDTQYF
TGTGCCAGCAGTGACCCCTTAATGAGCGGGGTGGGGGATACGCAGTATTTT
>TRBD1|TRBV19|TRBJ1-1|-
CASRTGQGEAFF
TGTGCCAGTAGAACCGGACAGGGTGAAGCTTTCTTT
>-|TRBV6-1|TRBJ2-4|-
CASSAGTTDRGNIQYF
TGTGCCAGCAGTGCAGGGACTACAGACAGGGGCAACATTCAGTACTTC
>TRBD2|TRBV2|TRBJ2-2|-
CASSGMSGRDTGELFF
TGTGCCAGCAGTGGAATGAGCGGGAGGGACACCGGGGAGCTGTTTTTT
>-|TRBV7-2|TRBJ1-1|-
CASSLASVAEAFF
TGTGCCAGCAGCTTAGCGTCGGTGGCTGAAGCTTTCTTT
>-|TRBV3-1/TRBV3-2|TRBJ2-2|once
CASSQHRNTGELFF
TGCGCCAGCAGCCAACACAGGAACACCGGGGAGCTGTTTTTT
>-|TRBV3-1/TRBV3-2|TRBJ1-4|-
CASHIQGANEKLFF
TGTGCCAGTCACATACAGGGAGCTAATGAAAAACTGTTTTTT
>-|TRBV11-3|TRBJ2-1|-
CASSLPLEEQFF
TGTGCCAGCAGCTTACCTCTGGAGGAGCAGTTCTTC
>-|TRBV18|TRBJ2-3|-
CASSPTGSTDTQYF
TGTGCCAGCTCACCCACAGGATCCACAGATACGCAGTATTTT
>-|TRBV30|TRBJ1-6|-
CAWSLTSSYNSPLHF
TGTGCCTGGAGTTTGACTAGCTCCTATAATTCACCCCTCCACTTT
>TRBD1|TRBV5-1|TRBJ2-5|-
CASRETGGGETQYF
TGCGCCAGCCGGGAGACAGGGGGCGGAGAGACCCAGTACTTC
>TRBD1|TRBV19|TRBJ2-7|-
CASSIGTGTYEQYF
TGTGCCAGTAGTATTGGGACAGGGACCTACGAGCAGTACTTC
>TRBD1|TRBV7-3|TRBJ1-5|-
CASSPTGTGASNQPQHF
TGTGCCAGCAGCCCTACCGGGACAGGGGCCAGCAATCAGCCCCAGCATTTT
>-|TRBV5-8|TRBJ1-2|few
CASSLVGVASYGYTF
TGTGCCAGCAGCTTGGTTGGGGTAGCGAGCTATGGCTACACCTTC
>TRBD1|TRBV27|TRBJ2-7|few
CASRRTGVSYEQYF
TGTGCCAGCAGAAGGACAGGAGTCTCCTACGAGCAGTACTTC
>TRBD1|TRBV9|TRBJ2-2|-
CASSPTGGDTGELFF
TGTGCCAGCAGCCCGACAGGGGGAGACACCGGGGAGCTGTTTTTT
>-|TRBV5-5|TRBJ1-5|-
CASSLRVADQPQHF
TGTGCCAGCAGCTTGAGAGTAGCGGATCAGCCCCAGCATTTT
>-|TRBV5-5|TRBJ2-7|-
CASSSQGREQYF
TGTGCCAGCAGCTCACAGGGACGCGAGCAGTACTTC
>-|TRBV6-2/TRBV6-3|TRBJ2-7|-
CASSSNYEQYF
TGTGCCAGCAGTTCAAACTACGAGCAGTACTTC
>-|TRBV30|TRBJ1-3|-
CAWSKETGFGNTIYF
TGTGCCTGGAGTAAGGAGACAGGCTTTGGAAACACCATATATTTT
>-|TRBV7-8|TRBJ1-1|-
CASSLVVTMNTEAFF
TGTGCCAGCAGCTTAGTGGTGACAATGAACACTGAAGCTTTCTTT
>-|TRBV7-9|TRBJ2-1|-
CASLEGGPTYNEQFF
TGTGCCAGCCTTGAGGGAGGCCCTACCTACAATGAGCAGTTCTTC
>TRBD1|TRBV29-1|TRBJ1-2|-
CSVLGQGSPFYGYTF
TGCAGCGTTCTCGGACAGGGGAGCCCTTTCTATGGCTACACCTTC
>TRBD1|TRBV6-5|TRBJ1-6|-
CASSYDRVYSPLHF
TGTGCCAGCAGTTACGACAGGGTATACTCACCCCTCCACTTT
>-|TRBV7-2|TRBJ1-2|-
CASSDGVYYGYTF
TGTGCCAGCAGCGACGGGGTGTACTATGGCTACACCTTC
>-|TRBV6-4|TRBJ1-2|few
CASSAGYGYTF
TGTGCCAGCAGTGCGGGTTATGGCTACACCTTC
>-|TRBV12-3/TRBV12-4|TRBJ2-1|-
CASSPTTGTEQFF
TGTGCCAGCAGTCCTACTACAGGGACTGAGCAGTTCTTC
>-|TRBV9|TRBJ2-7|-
CASSTRQGGEQYF
TGTGCCAGCAGCACCCGACAGGGAGGCGAGCAGTACTTC
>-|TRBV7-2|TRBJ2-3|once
CASSYLSAATDTQYF
TGTGCCAGCAGCTACCTAAGCGCGGCAACAGATACGCAGTATTTT
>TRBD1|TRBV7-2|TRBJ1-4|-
CASSLDRGNEKLFF
TGTGCCAGCAGCTTAGACAGGGGGAATGAAAAACTGTTTTTT
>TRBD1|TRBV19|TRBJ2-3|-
CATTYSGTGARDTQYF
TGTGCCACCACGTATAGCGGGACAGGGGCTAGAGATACGCAGTATTTT
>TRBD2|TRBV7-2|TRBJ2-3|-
CASSQTSGRGYTQYF
TGTGCCAGCAGCCAGACTAGCGGGAGGGGATATACGCAGTATTTT
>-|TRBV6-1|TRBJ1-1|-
CASSDRGGRNTEAFF
TGTGCCAGCAGTGACAGGGGAGGGAGGAACACTGAAGCTTTCTTT
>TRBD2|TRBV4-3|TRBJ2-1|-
CASSLTGTSGSDEQFF
TGCGCCAGCAGCCTGACCGGGACTAGCGGGAGTGATGAGCAGTTCTTC
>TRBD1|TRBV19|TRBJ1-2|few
CASSVDRVSFKGNGYTF
TGTGCCAGTAGTGTCGACAGGGTAAGCTTTAAAGGAAATGGCTACACCTTC
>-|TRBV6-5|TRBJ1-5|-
CASSYSRLQQPQHF
TGTGCCAGCAGTTACTCGAGACTCCAACAGCCCCAGCATTTT
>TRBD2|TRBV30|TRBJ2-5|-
CAWRLAGVETQYF
TGTGCCTGGAGACTAGCGGGAGTAGAGACCCAGTACTTC